The clone carrying this TCR beta chain was detected only a few times. Its matching antigen is unknown. This sample is drawn from a study of early T cells in non-severe SARS-CoV-2 infection. General study findings and limits: In VDJdb matching, anti-spike CD8 responses were favored while private and CD4 specificities went missing.

CDR3 length: 15 residues. The germline gives CDR1 MNHEY, CDR2 SVGAGI. The V and J ends lost 2 bases and 3 bases respectively, with 13 bases between them. A single record per CDR3 protein comes from TCRdb applying MiXCR to the 5' RACE reads. Found here are around 64,000 distinct CDR3 sequences, over 10% of them singletons; the top ten hold around 1.5%. This chain joins TRBV6-5 and TRBJ1-2; D is undetermined. Specimen: whole blood, collected at baseline. This clonotype originated in an adult who was a healthcare worker with PCR-confirmed SARS-CoV-2 infection or an uninfected control (not recorded which). The CDR3 reads CASSYDLGSDYGYTF. CDR3 nucleotides: TGTGCCAGCAGTTACGACTTGGGCAGCGACTATGGCTACACCTTC.